The 15 T cell receptor beta chains presented below share a single source sample, sequenced in a study of cytomegalovirus exposure and HLA in healthy donors. PCR primers comprised 60 Vbeta and 13 Jbeta primers. The assay was immunoSEQ multiplex PCR, and TCRdb's table has in-frame clones only and misses some. Seen in this sample are approximately 190,000 clones; the ten most common clones hold 6.5%. The material sequenced was PBMCs. These receptors all come from a man aged 30 to 39 in good health and CMV-seronegative.

The chain recombines TRBV27 with TRBJ2-3, with 10 positions matching TRBD1. CDR1 and CDR2 from the germline V gene are MNHEY and SMNVEV (reference sequence). The CDR3 spans 15 residues. The V segment lost 7 bases and the J segment 3 bases; nucleotides outside the gene matches: 7. The CDR3 here is CASTDPGQGTDTQYF. The CDR3 DNA sequence: TGTGCCAGCACCGATCCGGGACAGGGGACAGATACGCAGTATTTT.

The chain has TRBV7-9 and TRBJ2-7; TRBD1 aligns across 7 bases. This CDR3 region has 15 residues. J lost 5 bases, V lost 3 bases, and 10 bases had no gene match. The V gene's germline CDR1 is SEHNR and CDR2 FQNEAQ (reference sequence). The CDR3 DNA sequence: TGTGCCAGCAGCTTTGCCAGGACAGGCGCTAACGAGCAGTACTTC. Translation: CASSFARTGANEQYF.

The rearrangement links TRBV30 to TRBJ1-2, with 9 bases identical to TRBD1. V shed 7 bases and J 0 bases; nucleotides not matched to a gene: 15. This CDR3 comprises 17 residues. From germline, CDR1 is GTSNPN and CDR2 SVGIG (reference sequence). In DNA form, the CDR3 reads TGTGCCTCCTCCCCGAAGGGACAGGGCCTAGCTAACTATGGCTACACCTTC. Translation gives CASSPKGQGLANYGYTF.

V and J are TRBV4-2 and TRBJ2-7, with D possibly TRBD2 on 5 matching bases. CDR1 LGHNA and CDR2 YNFKEQ come from the germline V gene. Trimming cost V 0 bases and J 0 bases, with 12 bases left between them. This CDR3 spans 16 amino acids. CDR3 amino acids: CASSQDRRSVSYEQYF. Here the CDR3 DNA reads TGTGCCAGCAGCCAAGATAGGAGGTCCGTCTCCTACGAGCAGTACTTC.

This rearrangement joins TRBV18 to TRBJ2-7; D unclear. This CDR3 region has 14 residues. CDR1 KGHSH and CDR2 LQKENI come from the germline V gene. V was clipped by 1 base and J by 0 bases, with 7 bases between them. As DNA, the CDR3 is TGTGCCAGCTCACCACTTCCAGACTCCTACGAGCAGTACTTC. Translating it yields CASSPLPDSYEQYF.

The genes are TRBV27 and TRBJ2-5; maybe TRBD2 (6 bases). V lost 2 bases to trimming and J lost 5 bases, with 6 bases between them. The CDR3 loop spans 12 amino acids. Germline loops: CDR1 MNHEY, CDR2 SMNVEV (reference sequence). CDR3 loop: CASSLRGETQYF. The CDR3, as DNA: TGTGCCAGCAGTTTACGGGGGGAGACCCAGTACTTC.

For this clone: Other DNA sequences in the sample encode the same CDR3. This chain links TRBV9 with TRBJ2-5; D is possibly TRBD1 (5 bases). Trimming shortened V by 4 bases and J by 3 bases, and 10 bases separated the two germline ends. In germline, CDR1 is SGDLS, CDR2 YYNGEE. The CDR3 is 13 amino acids. CDR3 loop: CASSLMTEETQYF. The CDR3 DNA follows: TGTGCCAGCAGCCTGATGACAGAAGAGACCCAGTACTTC.

CDR3 sequence reads: CAWKRSPNEKLFF. As DNA, the CDR3 is TGTGCCTGGAAGCGGAGCCCTAATGAAAAACTGTTTTTT. The chain is built from TRBV30 and TRBJ1-4; D unclear. CDR1 GTSNPN and CDR2 SVGIG come from the germline V gene (reference sequence). The CDR3 is 13 residues long. Trimming took 4 bases from V and 3 from J, leaving 9 bases between them. Full variable domain (outside the CDR3, taken from reference TRBV30 and TRBJ1-4): SQTIHQWPATLVQPVGSPLSLECTVEGTSNPNLYWYRQAAGRGLQLLFYSVGIGQISSEVPQNLSASRPQDRQFILSSKKLLLSDSGFYLCAWKRSPNEKLFFGSGTQLSVL.

In the case of this clone: At one end, the junction sequence differs from germline, possibly due to a read error. J is TRBJ1-1 and V is TRBV28, with TRBD1 matching 7 bases. This CDR3 has 14 residues. Germline V lookup: CDR1 MDHEN, CDR2 SYDVKM. The CDR3, as DNA: TGTGCCAGCAGCTCCGGGACAGTCGACACTGAAGCTTCCTTT. Amino acid sequence: CASSSGTVDTEASF.

Concerning this clone: The same CDR3 arises from other DNA sequences in this sample as well. V gene TRBV5-1 combines with J gene TRBJ1-5; tentatively, D is TRBD1 (6 bases). The CDR3 runs to 14 residues. The ends were cut back, 5 bases at V and 4 bases at J, with 13 bases in the middle. Germline V gene lookup returns CDR1 SGHRS and CDR2 YFSETQ. In nucleotides, the CDR3 is TGCGCCAGCAGTCCGGGCCAGGGGAATCAGCCCCAGCATTTT. It yields the protein CASSPGQGNQPQHF.

The gene calls are TRBV7-2 and TRBJ1-2; 12 nucleotides agree with TRBD1. V lost 1 base to trimming and J lost 8 bases; unmatched junction nucleotides: 8. Per germline, CDR1 SGHTA and CDR2 FQGNSA. This CDR3 region has 16 residues. The CDR3 spells CASSLEWAGTGGGYTF. The CDR3 region has the DNA TGTGCCAGCAGCTTAGAGTGGGCCGGGACAGGGGGCGGCTACACCTTC.

The J gene is TRBJ2-2, the V gene TRBV9, with a weak D call TRBD1 (6 bases). The CDR3 spans 15 residues. CDR1 and CDR2 (germline): SGDLS, YYNGEE. The V gene lost 0 bases and the J gene lost 3 bases, with 9 bases spanning the gap. In nucleotides, the CDR3 is TGTGCCAGCAGCGTAGTACAGGGTTACACCGGGGAGCTGTTTTTT. This codes for CASSVVQGYTGELFF.

The rearrangement links TRBV5-1 to TRBJ2-7, with D perhaps TRBD1 (6 bases). V gave up 4 bases and J gave up 5 bases, with 22 bases separating them. The CDR3 extends over 16 amino acids. Per the germline V gene, CDR1 is SGHRS and CDR2 is YFSETQ. The CDR3: CASSLGIGAGVDEQYF. CDR3 nucleotides: TGCGCCAGCAGCCTTGGGATAGGCGCAGGGGTGGACGAGCAGTACTTC.

The CDR3 region is CASSRQGIATSEQYF. The CDR3 nucleotides read TGCGCCAGCAGCCGTCAGGGTATTGCGACGAGCGAGCAGTACTTC. The chain combines TRBV4-3 with TRBJ2-7, with TRBD1 as a possible D gene (5 bases). The CDR3 totals 15 residues. V lost 4 bases and J lost 6, with 19 bases in between. The germline CDR1 and CDR2 sequences are LGHNA and YSLEER.

The rearrangement links TRBV5-1 to TRBJ2-7; TRBD1 matches 8 bases. The junction had 5 bases not matched to a gene; V was cut back by 0 bases and J by 3 bases. CDR1 and CDR2 (germline): SGHRS, YFSETQ. The CDR3 extends over 15 amino acids. The CDR3 loop reads CASSLGQGQNYEQYF. The CDR3 coding sequence is TGCGCCAGCAGCTTGGGACAGGGGCAAAACTACGAGCAGTACTTC.